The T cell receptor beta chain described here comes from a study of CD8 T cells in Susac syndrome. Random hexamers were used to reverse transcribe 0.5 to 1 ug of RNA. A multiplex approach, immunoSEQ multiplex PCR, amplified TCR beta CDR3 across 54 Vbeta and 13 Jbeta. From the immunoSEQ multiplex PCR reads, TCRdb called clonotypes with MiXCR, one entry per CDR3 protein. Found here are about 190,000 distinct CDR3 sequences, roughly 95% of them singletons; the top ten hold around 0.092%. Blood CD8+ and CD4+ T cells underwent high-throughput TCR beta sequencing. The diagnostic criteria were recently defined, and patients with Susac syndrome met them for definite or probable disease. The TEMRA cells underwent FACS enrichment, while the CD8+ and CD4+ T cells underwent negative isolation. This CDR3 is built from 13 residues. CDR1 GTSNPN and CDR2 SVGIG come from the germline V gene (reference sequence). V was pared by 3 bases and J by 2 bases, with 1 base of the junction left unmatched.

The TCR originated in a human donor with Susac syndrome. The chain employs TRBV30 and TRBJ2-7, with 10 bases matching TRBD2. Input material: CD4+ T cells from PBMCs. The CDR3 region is CAWRLAGTYEQYF. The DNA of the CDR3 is TGTGCCTGGAGACTAGCGGGGACCTACGAGCAGTACTTC.